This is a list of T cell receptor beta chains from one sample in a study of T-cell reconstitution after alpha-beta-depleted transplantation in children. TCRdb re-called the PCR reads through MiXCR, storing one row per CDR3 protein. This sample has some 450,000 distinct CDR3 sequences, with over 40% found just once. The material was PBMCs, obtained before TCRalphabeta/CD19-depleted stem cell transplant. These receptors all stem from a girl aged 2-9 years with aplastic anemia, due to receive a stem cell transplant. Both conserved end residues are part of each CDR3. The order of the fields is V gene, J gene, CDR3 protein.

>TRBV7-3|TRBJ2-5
CASSLKGGGEETQYF
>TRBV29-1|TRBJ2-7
CSVVAGGTFYEQYF
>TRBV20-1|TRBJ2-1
CSARDPYGTGLNEQFF
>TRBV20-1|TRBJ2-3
CSADWTSGLGTDTQYF
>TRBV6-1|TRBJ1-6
CASRIRGQGTSPLHF
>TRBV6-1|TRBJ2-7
CAGAAVEGGSYEQYF
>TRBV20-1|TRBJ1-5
CSARRQLLGQPQHF
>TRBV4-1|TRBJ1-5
CASSQDTGGGNQPQHF
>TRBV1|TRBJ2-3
CTSSQGVVGLTDTQYF
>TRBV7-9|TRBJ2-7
CASSLEVEGYEQYF
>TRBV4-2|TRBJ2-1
CASSQPPGPSSYNEQFF
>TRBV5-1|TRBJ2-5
CASSLSPGTQETQYF
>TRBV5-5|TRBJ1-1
CASSVHRGNTEAFF
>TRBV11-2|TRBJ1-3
CASSRQNSGNTIYF
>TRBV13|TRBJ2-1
CASSRSGTSGTGEQFF
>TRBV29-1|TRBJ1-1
CTVGGDPEAFF
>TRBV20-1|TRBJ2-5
CSASGRGAEETQYF
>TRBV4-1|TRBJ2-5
CASSQREAGGPQYF
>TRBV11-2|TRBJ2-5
CASSPLDPGQAFQETQYF
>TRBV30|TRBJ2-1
CAWSVGGTREQFF
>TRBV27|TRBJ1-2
CASKAVGCGYGYTF
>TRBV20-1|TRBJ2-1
CSAREGFPGGLNEQFF
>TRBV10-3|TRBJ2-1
CAISGSLAGRIYNEQFF
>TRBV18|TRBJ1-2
CASSPTPGGGINYGYTF
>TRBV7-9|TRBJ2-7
CASSPNTGGSYEQYF
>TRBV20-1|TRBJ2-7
CSARDRDRPYEQYF
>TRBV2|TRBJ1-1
CASSYWDSSRILRNTEAFF
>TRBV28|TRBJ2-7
CASSPIGLNSYEQYF
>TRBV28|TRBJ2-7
CASSRGIYEQYF
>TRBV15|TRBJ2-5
CATSALHGSATQYF
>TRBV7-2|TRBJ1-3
CASSLAASSGNTIYF
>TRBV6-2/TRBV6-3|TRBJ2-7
CASSPTGAPYEQYF
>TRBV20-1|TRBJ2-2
CSARALAGWNTGELFF
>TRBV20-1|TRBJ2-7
CSANARQGTYEQYF
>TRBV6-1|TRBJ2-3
CASSEATGAGTDTQYF
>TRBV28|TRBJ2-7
CASSPAGQRHEQYF
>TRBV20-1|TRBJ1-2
CSALAQSGRNYGYTF
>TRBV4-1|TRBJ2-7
CASSQDNQRDIYEQYF
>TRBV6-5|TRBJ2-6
CASSSRVSGANVLTF
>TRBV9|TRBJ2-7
CASSGRTSGTVEQYF
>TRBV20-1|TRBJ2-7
CSARDAASGRHYEQYF
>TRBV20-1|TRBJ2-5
CSARRGGSGRETQYF
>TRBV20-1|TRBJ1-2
CSARALGTNYVYTF
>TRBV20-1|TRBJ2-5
CSARDSERGGGQTQYF
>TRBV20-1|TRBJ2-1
CSANSGRSYNEQFF
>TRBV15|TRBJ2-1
CATSRSGEGKKQFF
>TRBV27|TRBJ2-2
CASSLFLKGTGELFF
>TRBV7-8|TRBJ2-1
CASSPQFRGSYNEQFF
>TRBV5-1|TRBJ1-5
CASSTTGASNQPQHF
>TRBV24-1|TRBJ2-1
CATSDSTGTGEQFF
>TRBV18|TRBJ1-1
CASSLTETGATEAFF
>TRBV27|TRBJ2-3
CASSERGAPDTQYF
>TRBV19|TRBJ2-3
CASNPTGADTQYF
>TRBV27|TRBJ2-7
CASSPPGTGLNEQYF
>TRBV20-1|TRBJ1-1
CSARGDRGFETFF
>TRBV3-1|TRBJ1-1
CASSKVANTEAFF